This T cell receptor (beta chain) was captured in a study of cytomegalovirus exposure and HLA in healthy donors. TCRdb's copy holds only in-frame clones and misses some; the assay was immunoSEQ multiplex PCR. The sample contains roughly 79,000 clones, 90% to 95% of which appear only once. The clonotype was recovered from a man aged 18 to 29 in good health and CMV-seronegative. Sequencing was done on a sample of PBMCs.

The CDR3 spells CASSLLGRGREAFF. The CDR3 DNA sequence: TGTGCCAGCAGTTTATTGGGTAGAGGGCGGGAAGCTTTCTTT. The V and J genes are TRBV27 and TRBJ1-1; D is unresolved. The length of the CDR3 is 14 residues. The V and J ends lost 1 base and 8 bases respectively, with 14 bases between them. CDR1 is MNHEY and CDR2 is SMNVEV in the germline V gene (reference sequence).